These T cell receptor beta chains were read from a single sample in a study of CD8+ T cells in alopecia areata. The assay was immunoSEQ multiplex PCR, and TCRdb's table has in-frame clones only and misses some. Of about 190,000 clones listed, roughly 60% are singletons. The sequencing used CD4+ T cells sorted from blood, collected at week 24, from a patient treated with tofacitinib. The receptors originated from a human donor with alopecia areata. CDR3s leave out the opening cysteine and the closing phenylalanine or tryptophan. D genes are given only for firm matches.

D gene,J gene,V gene,CDR3 protein
NA,TRBJ2-5,TRBV15,ATSQQETQY
NA,TRBJ1-2,TRBV4-3,ASSQDLVRGSYT
NA,TRBJ2-6,TRBV7-9,ASSLGAGANVLT
TRBD1,TRBJ1-2,TRBV4-3,ASSKEQGYGYT
TRBD2,TRBJ2-1,TRBV14,ASSQVGTSGATSSYNEQF
NA,TRBJ2-2,TRBV23-1,ASSRDSAYTGELF
NA,TRBJ1-6,TRBV30,AWADNSPLH
NA,TRBJ1-1,TRBV5-1,ASSLGVGVETEAF
TRBD1,TRBJ2-1,TRBV29-1,SVTGAWDREYNEQF
TRBD1,TRBJ1-1,TRBV23-1,ASIYNRGFTEAF
NA,TRBJ2-6,TRBV29-1,SVQNSRGSGANVLT
NA,TRBJ1-1,TRBV29-1,SVELDWGTEAF
NA,TRBJ2-1,TRBV6-6,ASSATHGNEQF
NA,TRBJ1-5,TRBV4-3,ASSRALTGNQPQH
NA,TRBJ2-3,TRBV2,ASSTDFTDTQY
NA,TRBJ2-4,TRBV5-1,ASSLGRGENIQY